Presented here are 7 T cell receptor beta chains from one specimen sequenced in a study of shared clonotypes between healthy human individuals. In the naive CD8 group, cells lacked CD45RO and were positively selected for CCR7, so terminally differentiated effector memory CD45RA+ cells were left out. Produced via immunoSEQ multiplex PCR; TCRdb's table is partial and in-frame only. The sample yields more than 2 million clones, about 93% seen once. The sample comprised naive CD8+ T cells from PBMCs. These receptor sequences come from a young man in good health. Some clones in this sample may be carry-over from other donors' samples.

The CDR3 DNA is TGTGCCAGCAGCGCCCCCTCAGCCCCCTACGAGCAGTACTTC. This codes for CASSAPSAPYEQYF. The genes are TRBV9 and TRBJ2-7; no firm D call. The CDR3 length is 14 residues. Germline CDR1 reads SGDLS; CDR2 reads YYNGEE. With 3 bases removed from V and 2 bases from J, the gap between germline ends came to 12 bases.

The CDR3 here is CGSQTDGLAGGPSQYF. Here the CDR3 DNA reads TGTGGCTCGCAGACAGACGGACTAGCGGGAGGGCCGTCCCAGTACTTC. The rearrangement links TRBV2 to TRBJ2-5; 15 nucleotides match TRBD2. Germline CDR1 and CDR2: SNHLY and FYNNEI. The CDR3 length is 16 residues.

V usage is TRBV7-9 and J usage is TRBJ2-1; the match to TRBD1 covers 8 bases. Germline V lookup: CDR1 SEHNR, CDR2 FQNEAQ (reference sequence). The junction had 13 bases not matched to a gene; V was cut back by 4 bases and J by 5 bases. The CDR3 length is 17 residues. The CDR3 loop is CASSSRMRGQENNEQFF. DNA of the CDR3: TGTGCCAGCAGCTCCCGGATGAGGGGACAGGAGAACAATGAGCAGTTCTTC.

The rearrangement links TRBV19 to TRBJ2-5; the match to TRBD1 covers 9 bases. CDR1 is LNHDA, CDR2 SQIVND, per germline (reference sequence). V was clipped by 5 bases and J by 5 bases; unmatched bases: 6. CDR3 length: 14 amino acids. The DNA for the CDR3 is TGTGCCAGTAGTTTTGGGACAGGGCTCGAGACCCAGTACTTC. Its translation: CASSFGTGLETQYF.

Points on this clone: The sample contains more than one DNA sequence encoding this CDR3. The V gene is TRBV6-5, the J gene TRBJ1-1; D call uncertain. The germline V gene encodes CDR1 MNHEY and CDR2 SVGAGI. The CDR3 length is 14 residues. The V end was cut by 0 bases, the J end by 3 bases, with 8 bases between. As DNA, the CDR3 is TGTGCCAGCAGTTACTCTGAGGGTTACACTGAAGCTTTCTTT. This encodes CASSYSEGYTEAFF.

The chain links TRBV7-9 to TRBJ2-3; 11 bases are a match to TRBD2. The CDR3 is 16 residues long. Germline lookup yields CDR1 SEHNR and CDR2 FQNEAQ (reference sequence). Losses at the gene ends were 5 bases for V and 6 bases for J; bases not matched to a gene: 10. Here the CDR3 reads CASSPLAGASFDTQYF. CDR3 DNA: TGTGCCAGCAGCCCACTAGCGGGAGCCAGTTTTGATACGCAGTATTTT.

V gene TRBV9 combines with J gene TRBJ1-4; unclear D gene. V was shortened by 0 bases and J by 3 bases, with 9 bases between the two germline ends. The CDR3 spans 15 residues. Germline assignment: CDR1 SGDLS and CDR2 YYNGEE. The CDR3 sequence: CASSVGGPPNEKLFF. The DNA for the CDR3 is TGTGCCAGCAGCGTAGGAGGACCCCCTAATGAAAAACTGTTTTTT.